The 8 T cell receptor beta chains presented below share a single source sample, sequenced in a study of identifying expanded T cells in peripheral blood. TCRdb keeps only in-frame clones here, not all; method: immunoSEQ multiplex PCR. The sample has about 110,000 clones; about 87% are singletons. The sequenced material came from blood. The receptor source for this set is a person between 18 and 75 years old in good health.

V is TRBV5-1 and J is TRBJ2-7, with D maybe TRBD2 (5 bases). Germline CDR1 SGHRS, CDR2 YFSETQ. This CDR3 is built from 15 residues. Between the trimmed V and J ends, which lost 0 bases and 2 bases, there was a span of 12 bases. CDR3 bases: TGCGCCAGCAGCTTGGCGACGGGATTCACCTACGAGCAGTACTTC. Its protein product is CASSLATGFTYEQYF. Complete variable domain (other parts from reference TRBV5-1 and TRBJ2-7): KAGVTQTPRYLIKTRGQQVTLSCSPISGHRSVSWYQQTPGQGLQFLFEYFSETQRNKGNFPGRFSGRQFSNSRSEMNVSTLELGDSALYLCASSLATGFTYEQYFGPGTRLTVT.

This clone occurred once. The J gene is TRBJ2-3, the V gene TRBV2; 7 bases fit TRBD2. The CDR3 runs to 14 residues. Germline V gene sequence: CDR1 SNHLY, CDR2 FYNNEI. The J segment lost 5 bases and the V segment lost 6 bases, leaving 8 bases of the junction unmatched. The CDR3 reads CASRDTAGLDTQYF. The CDR3 DNA reads TGTGCCAGCAGAGATACAGCGGGGTTAGATACGCAGTATTTT.

V and J are TRBV4-2 and TRBJ2-3, with 7 bases lining up with TRBD2. J lost 0 bases, V lost 1 base, and 4 bases had no gene match. CDR1 is LGHNA, CDR2 YNFKEQ, per germline. CDR3 length: 16 amino acids. Written as DNA, the CDR3 is TGTGCCAGCAGCCAAGGGGACTATACTAGCACAGATACGCAGTATTTT. It yields the protein CASSQGDYTSTDTQYF.

This clone showed up just a few times. The genes are TRBV2 and TRBJ2-2; 7 positions match TRBD1. Germline V gives CDR1 SNHLY, CDR2 FYNNEI. The CDR3 totals 17 residues. Unmatched junction bases numbered 7, after V lost 2 bases and J lost 1 base. CDR3 protein: CASSEYETGMNTGELFF. The CDR3 coding sequence is TGTGCCAGCAGTGAATATGAGACAGGGATGAACACCGGGGAGCTGTTTTTT.

This chain connects TRBV6-4 to TRBJ2-3; 10 bases agree with TRBD2. The CDR3 totals 15 residues. With 3 bases clipped from V and 5 bases from J, the junction kept 5 bases outside the gene matches. Germline V gene lookup returns CDR1 MRHNA and CDR2 SNTAGT. CDR3 loop: CASSEVAGGLDTQYF. DNA of the CDR3: TGTGCCAGCAGTGAAGTAGCGGGGGGATTAGATACGCAGTATTTT.

The rearrangement joins TRBV5-4 to TRBJ2-7, with TRBD1 matching 11 bases. Germline CDR1 is SGHNT and CDR2 is YYREEE (reference sequence). The CDR3 extends over 13 amino acids. V lost 4 bases and J lost 5; bases outside the gene matches: 2. CDR3 loop: CASSPGQGDEQYF. The DNA of the CDR3 is TGTGCCAGCAGCCCGGGACAGGGGGACGAGCAGTACTTC.

The V call is TRBV29-1, the J call TRBJ1-1, with D unresolved. Germline CDR1 is SQVTM and CDR2 is ANQGSEA. The V gene lost 7 bases and the J gene lost 0 bases, with 9 bases spanning the gap. This CDR3 has 12 residues. CDR3 nucleotide sequence: TGCAGCGCGACGACCATGAACACTGAAGCTTTCTTT. It is translated as CSATTMNTEAFF.

The chain is built from TRBV10-3 and TRBJ1-5; no clear D gene. Germline values: CDR1 ENHRY, CDR2 SYGVKD. This CDR3 has 12 residues. V shed 4 bases and J shed 9 bases, with 10 bases lying between them. The CDR3 sequence: CAISADQGPQHF. For the CDR3, the DNA is TGTGCCATCAGTGCGGACCAAGGGCCCCAGCATTTT.